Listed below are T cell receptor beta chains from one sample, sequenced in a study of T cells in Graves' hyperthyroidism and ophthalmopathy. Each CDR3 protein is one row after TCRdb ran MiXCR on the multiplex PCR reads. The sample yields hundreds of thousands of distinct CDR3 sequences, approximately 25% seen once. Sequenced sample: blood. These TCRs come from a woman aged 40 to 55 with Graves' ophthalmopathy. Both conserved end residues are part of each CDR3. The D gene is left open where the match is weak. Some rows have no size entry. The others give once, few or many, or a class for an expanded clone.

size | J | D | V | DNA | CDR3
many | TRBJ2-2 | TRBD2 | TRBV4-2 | TGTGCCAGCAGCCCCGCTGCTAGCGGGACGAACACCGGGGAGCTGTTTTTT | CASSPAASGTNTGELFF
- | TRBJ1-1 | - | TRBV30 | TGTGCCTGGCGCCTTAGAGGGAACACTGAAGCTTTCTTT | CAWRLRGNTEAFF
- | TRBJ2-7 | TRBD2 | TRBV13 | TGTGCCAGCAGTCCTTTGGCCTTTGGCGGGAGACAGTCGTACGAGCAGTACTTC | CASSPLAFGGRQSYEQYF
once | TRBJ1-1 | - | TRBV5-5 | TGTGCCAGCAGCGTACAGGGTGCCACTGAAGCTTTCTTT | CASSVQGATEAFF
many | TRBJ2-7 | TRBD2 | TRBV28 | TGTGCCAGCAGCCCAGCGACTAGCGGGAGCTGGGCGCAGTACTTC | CASSPATSGSWAQYF
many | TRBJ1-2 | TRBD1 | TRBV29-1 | TGCAGCGTTGGAGGGGGCAGTGATATCGGATCCTATGGCTACACCTTC | CSVGGGSDIGSYGYTF
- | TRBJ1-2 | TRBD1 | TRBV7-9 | TGTGCCAGCAGCAAAACAGGGGCTCGGTACTATGGCTACACCTTC | CASSKTGARYYGYTF
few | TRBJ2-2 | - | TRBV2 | TGTGCCAGGACAGCCGTTCGACTGAACACCGGGGAGCTGTTTTTT | CARTAVRLNTGELFF
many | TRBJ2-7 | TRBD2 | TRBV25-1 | TGTGCCAGCAGTACCGACCGACTAGCGGTCTACGAGCAGTACTTC | CASSTDRLAVYEQYF
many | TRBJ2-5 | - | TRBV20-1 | TGCGGTGCTAGAGGGGCTGGAGAGACCCAGTACTTC | CGARGAGETQYF
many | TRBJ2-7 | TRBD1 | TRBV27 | TGTGCCAGCAGTTCGGGGAACCAGGGGGTATTCGTCGAGCAGTACTTC | CASSSGNQGVFVEQYF
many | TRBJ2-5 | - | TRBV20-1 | TGCAGTGCTGGAACTCTCGGGGCCCAGTACTTC | CSAGTLGAQYF
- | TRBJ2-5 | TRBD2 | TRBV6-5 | TGTGCCAGCAGTTGGGTAGCGGGGGGTCAAGAGACCCAGTACTTC | CASSWVAGGQETQYF
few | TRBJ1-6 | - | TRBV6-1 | TGTGCCAGCAGCTCAGTGGACAGTACAAATTCACCCCTCCACTTT | CASSSVDSTNSPLHF